Below, 12 T cell receptor beta chains from the same sample are listed, as sequenced in a study of blood T cell repertoires in COVID-19. Sequencing used immunoSEQ multiplex PCR; TCRdb keeps in-frame clones, though not all of them. Of 350,000 to 450,000 clones in the sample, over 75% were seen once. Sequencing used PBMCs or T cells enriched from blood (not recorded which). The receptors stem from a middle-aged man in a cohort exposed to, infected with or recovered from COVID-19 (not recorded which).

The chain links TRBV2 to TRBJ1-5; D perhaps matches TRBD1 (6 bases). The ends were cut back, 7 bases at V and 0 bases at J, with 22 bases in the middle. CDR1 is SNHLY and CDR2 is FYNNEI in the germline V gene. The CDR3 is made up of 18 amino acids. The chain's CDR3 is CASTRVAAGADSNQPQHF. As DNA, the CDR3 is TGTGCCAGCACCCGGGTGGCCGCAGGGGCCGATAGCAATCAGCCCCAGCATTTT.

The chain has TRBV7-8 and TRBJ2-3; 8 bases agree with TRBD1. The CDR3 has 16 residues. Unmatched junction bases numbered 4, after V lost 2 bases and J lost 0 bases. The V gene's germline CDR1 is SGHVS and CDR2 FQNEAQ. The CDR3 region is CASSLRRTGSTDTQYF. In DNA form, the CDR3 reads TGTGCCAGCAGCTTACGACGGACAGGGAGCACAGATACGCAGTATTTT. Supplemented by reference TRBV7-8 and TRBJ2-3, the full variable domain reads GAGVSQSPRYKVAKRGQDVALRCDPISGHVSLFWYQQALGQGPEFLTYFQNEAQLDKSGLPSDRFFAERPEGSVSTLKIQRTQQEDSAVYLCASSLRRTGSTDTQYFGPGTRLTVL.

The CDR3 DNA reads TGTGCCAGCAGATTTGACAGGGGCCATGGCTACACCTTC. It encodes CASRFDRGHGYTF. V gene TRBV5-4 combines with J gene TRBJ1-2; 8 bases agree with TRBD1. This CDR3 is 13 amino acids long. V trimming: 5 bases; J trimming: 6 bases; junction bases outside the gene matches: 6. The germline gives CDR1 SGHNT, CDR2 YYREEE (reference sequence). Variable domain in full (rest from reference TRBV5-4 and TRBJ1-2): ETGVTQSPTHLIKTRGQQVTLRCSSQSGHNTVSWYQQALGQGPQFIFQYYREEENGRGNFPPRFSGLQFPNYSSELNVNALELDDSALYLCASRFDRGHGYTFGSGTRLTVV.

J is TRBJ1-1 and V is TRBV14; 7 bases align to TRBD1. The CDR3 is 14 amino acids. The V segment lost 1 base and the J segment 11 bases; nucleotides outside the gene matches: 10. Germline assignment: CDR1 SGHDN and CDR2 FVKESK. The CDR3 region has the DNA TGTGCCAGCAGCCAAGGGCGGAGTGACAGGGAGGCTTTCTTT. Protein: CASSQGRSDREAFF.

This rearrangement joins TRBV6-1 to TRBJ1-5; unclear D gene. The CDR3 spans 16 residues. Trimming took off 0 bases at V and 11 bases at J, with 20 bases between the two ends. Germline-derived CDR1 and CDR2 are MNHNS and SASEGT. CDR3 DNA sequence: TGTGCCAGCAGTGAAGCGGAGAGGGATAACAGAGAGACCCAGCATTTT. Translating gives CASSEAERDNRETQHF.

The genes are TRBV14 and TRBJ2-1; 11 bases are a match to TRBD2. V lost 3 bases to trimming and J lost 5 bases; unmatched junction nucleotides: 9. Looked up from germline, CDR1 is SGHDN and CDR2 is FVKESK. The CDR3 sequence is 17 residues long. The CDR3 coding sequence is TGTGCCAGCAGCCAGAGACCGGGACTAGCGGCTAACAATGAGCAGTTCTTC. Amino acid sequence: CASSQRPGLAANNEQFF.

This rearrangement joins TRBV4-1 to TRBJ1-3; 7 nucleotides line up with TRBD1. The germline gives CDR1 MGHRA, CDR2 YSYEKL. This CDR3 has 16 amino acids. Trimming took 0 bases from V and 3 from J; bases not matched to a gene: 5. CDR3 protein: CASSQDPHRGGNTIYF. CDR3 sequence (DNA): TGCGCCAGCAGCCAAGATCCTCACAGGGGTGGAAACACCATATATTTT.

Only one count was recorded for this clone. The chain couples TRBV5-1 to TRBJ2-5, with D possibly being TRBD1 (5 bases). The germline V gene encodes CDR1 SGHRS and CDR2 YFSETQ. The length of the CDR3 is 13 residues. V gave up 6 bases and J gave up 0 bases, with 9 bases separating them. As DNA, the CDR3 is TGCGCCAGCAAGAGACAGCACCAAGAGACCCAGTACTTC. Protein: CASKRQHQETQYF.

The chain joins TRBV11-2 to TRBJ2-5; 9 nucleotides agree with TRBD1. Germline loops: CDR1 SGHAT, CDR2 FQNNGV. The junction had 12 bases not matched to a gene; V was cut back by 5 bases and J by 5 bases. The CDR3 length is 16 residues. CDR3 DNA: TGTGCCAGCAGCAAACCGGGACAGGGCTTTTGGGAGACCCAGTACTTC. Translation gives CASSKPGQGFWETQYF.

J is TRBJ2-3 and V is TRBV6-5; D may be TRBD1 (6 bases). The V and J ends lost 11 bases and 2 bases respectively, with 14 bases between them. The CDR3 length is 13 residues. Germline-derived CDR1 and CDR2 are MNHEY and SVGAGI. This chain's CDR3 is CAVRDTPTDTQYF. CDR3 bases: TGTGCCGTCCGGGACACTCCCACAGATACGCAGTATTTT.

The chain is built from TRBV19 and TRBJ1-5; D might be TRBD1 (5 bases). The CDR3 sequence is 14 residues long. CDR1 LNHDA and CDR2 SQIVND come from the germline V gene (reference sequence). V dropped 4 bases and J dropped 7 bases, with 14 bases sitting between them. The CDR3 DNA reads as TGTGCCAGTAGTACTAGGAGGGGAAGGCAGCCCCAGCATTTT. Its translation: CASSTRRGRQPQHF.

The CDR3 nucleotides are TGTGCCACCAGCGGCCGGCCATATACGGGAGGAGCGACCGAGCAGTACTTC. Its translation: CATSGRPYTGGATEQYF. V and J are TRBV15 and TRBJ2-7; TRBD2 matches at 7 bases. V shed 5 bases and J 6 bases; nucleotides not matched to a gene: 19. This CDR3 comprises 17 residues. Germline values: CDR1 LNHNV, CDR2 YYDKDF (reference sequence). Supplemented by reference TRBV15 and TRBJ2-7, the full variable domain reads DAMVIQNPRYQVTQFGKPVTLSCSQTLNHNVMYWYQQKSSQAPKLLFHYYDKDFNNEADTPDNFQSRRPNTSFCFLDIRSPGLGDTAMYLCATSGRPYTGGATEQYFGPGTRLTVT.